This T cell receptor beta chain is from a study of blood T cell repertoires in COVID-19. The wider study: PBMCs, B-cell-depleted T cells, or T cells provided the cDNA or gDNA that made up the material.

CDR3 size: 15 residues. V trimming: 2 bases; J trimming: 7 bases; junction bases outside the gene matches: 7. CDR1 MNHEY and CDR2 SMNVEV come from the germline V gene (reference sequence). In the source study's methods: How many nucleated cells were present was estimated from reference gene primer amplification. Clones were read by immunoSEQ multiplex PCR, and TCRdb kept only the in-frame ones, dropping some. V, J and clone size are those of that table, while D and trimming were read from the DNA. The sample holds around 140,000 clones; about nine tenths are singletons and the top ten take over 9%. Sequencing was done on a sample of PBMCs or T cells enriched from blood (not recorded which). The clonotype originates from a man in his 60s who had recovered from COVID-19. This rearrangement joins TRBV27 to TRBJ1-5, with TRBD1 matching 8 bases. The CDR3 loop is CASSLTTGVHQPQHF. The CDR3 region has the DNA TGTGCCAGCAGTTTAACGACAGGGGTGCACCAGCCCCAGCATTTT.